This T cell receptor beta chain was identified during a study of T cells in tuberculosis (dated by TCRdb to the late 2010s). Describing the broader study: To characterize T cells specific for the mycobacterial lipid antigen glucose monomycolate (GMM), the study used CD1B tetramers together with high-throughput TCR immunosequencing. In a South African clinical cohort, IGRA-negative adolescents, IGRA-positive adolescents with latent tuberculosis and adults with active tuberculosis were compared, with 9 to 10 people in each group. PBMC from active tuberculosis patients were archived either before standard anti-tuberculosis treatment began or within 7 days of its start. The investigation overall reported the following: An accuracy of under 90% (AUROC about 0.9) was reached by a classifier using the diverse GMM-specific repertoire, compared with around 70% accuracy when GEM motif frequencies were used. Clinical samples were selected based on the availability of cryopreserved specimens, with adults included as active tuberculosis cases and adolescents included as controls. The smaller NN-distances in active tuberculosis patients were driven in part by shorter CDR3-alpha lengths, while the difference seen for TCR-beta was not statistically significant. Smaller mean NN-distances to GMM-specific TCRs were observed in active tuberculosis TCR-alpha repertoires than in IGRA-negative controls, suggesting clonal expansion of GMM-specific TCRs.

Comment on this clone: This clone's antigen is unknown. No base-level quality is on record; no much larger clone is a single base apart.

V and J are trimmed by 1 base and 8 bases, and the gene matches miss 7 bases of the junction. Per the germline V gene (reference sequence), SGHNT is the CDR1 and YYREEE is the CDR2. The CDR3 contains 15 residues, cysteine and phenylalanine counted. The DNA shown is the 45-base CDR3, in frame from base 1. The time point label, read with the paper, signifies: new active TB diagnosis, blood taken before or within 7 days of starting treatment. The patients with active tuberculosis were newly diagnosed, HIV-seronegative South African adults aged 18 years or older. Confirmation of active tuberculosis was based on positive sputum smear microscopy and/or a positive M. tuberculosis culture. Immunosequencing was performed on unsorted cryopreserved PBMC, with 110,000 or so T cells per clinical donor covered on average. TCR libraries were generated with the immunoSEQ multiplex PCR assay, using TCR-beta and/or TCR-alpha/delta assays for each sample. The Illumina high-throughput platform was used to sequence the amplified TCR libraries. The published analysis was carried out like this. Clustering and dimensionality reduction relied on pairwise TCRdist distances among GMM-specific receptors from T cells that were either sorted ex vivo or expanded in vitro. Each clinical repertoire was scored by mean NN-distance, the average TCRdist to the nearest 10% of tetramer-positive reference sequences. GEM TCR motif frequency was calculated as the fraction of unique TCRs that matched known GEM sequences in V/J usage and CDR3 length. Linear discriminant analysis with leave-one-out cross-validation, implemented in scikit-learn, was used to classify active tuberculosis. In TCRdb, the immuneACCESS table is reduced to in-frame sequences with V and J assigned. These tables do not hold every clone; where another copy was compared, an unresolved V gene accounts for under half, and the others remain unexplained. D and trimming were read from the DNA, whereas the V and J calls and clone size are those reported in that table. A total of about 35,000 clones appear in this sample, around nine tenths of them only once. The ten top clones hold about 5.2% of the sample.

The receptor was isolated from an adult with tuberculosis. The input for sequencing was PBMCs, taken at tuberculosis diagnosis. Recombination joined TRBV5-4 with TRBJ1-4, with 8 bases matching TRBD1. The DNA reads TGTGCCAGCAGCTTGACCAGGGGGCTCGAGGAAAAACTGTTTTTT. It specifies CASSLTRGLEEKLFF.